This T cell receptor (beta chain) was recovered during a study of CD8 T cells in ankylosing spondylitis. Study findings and constraints: Earlier literature documents some of the motif variants in reactive arthritis synovial fluid and blood. Ankylosing spondylitis blood appeared to carry a characteristic TCR beta motif of roughly 8 highly homologous variants.

As to this clonotype: Its antigen is currently unknown.

TCRdb re-derived calls from the 5' RACE reads in MiXCR, one entry per CDR3 protein. The table has fewer than 250,000 distinct CDR3 sequences, approximately 16% seen once; the top ten hold about 42%. V shed 6 bases, J shed 5 bases, and the junction held 16 bases outside the gene matches. This CDR3 is 17 amino acids long. The germline V gene encodes CDR1 LGHNT and CDR2 FRNRAP. Material: blood, either unsorted or a sorted T cell fraction (not recorded which). The TCR was taken from a male donor with ankylosing spondylitis. The gene calls are TRBV12-5 and TRBJ1-5; TRBD1 aligns across 7 bases. The CDR3 sequence is CASGPRTQGTSYQPQHF. For the CDR3, the DNA is TGTGCTAGTGGACCCCGAACACAGGGGACCAGCTATCAGCCCCAGCATTTT. Filled out from reference TRBV12-5 and TRBJ1-5, the complete variable domain reads DARVTQTPRHKVTEMGQEVTMRCQPILGHNTVFWYRQTMMQGLELLAYFRNRAPLDDSGMPKDRFSAEMPDATLATLKIQPSEPRDSAVYFCASGPRTQGTSYQPQHFGDGTRLSIL.